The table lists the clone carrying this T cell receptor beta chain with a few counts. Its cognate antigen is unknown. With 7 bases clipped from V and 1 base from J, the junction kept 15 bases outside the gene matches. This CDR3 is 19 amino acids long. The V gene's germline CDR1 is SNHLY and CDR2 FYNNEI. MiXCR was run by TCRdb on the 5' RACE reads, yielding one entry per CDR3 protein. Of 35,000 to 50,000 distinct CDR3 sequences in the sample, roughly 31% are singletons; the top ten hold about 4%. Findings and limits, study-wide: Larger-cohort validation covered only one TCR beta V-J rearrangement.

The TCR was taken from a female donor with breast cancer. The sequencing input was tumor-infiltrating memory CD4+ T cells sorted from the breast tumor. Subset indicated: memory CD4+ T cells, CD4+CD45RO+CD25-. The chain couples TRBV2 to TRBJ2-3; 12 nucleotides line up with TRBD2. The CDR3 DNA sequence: TGTGCCAGCACCCCCGGTCGACTAGCGGGAGTTGTCCGCACAGATACGCAGTATTTT. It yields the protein CASTPGRLAGVVRTDTQYF.